This section outlines one TCR beta chain sequence together with its context. Antigen specificity is unknown. Source study methods: ImmunoSEQ only sent back junction sequences with no quality scores, so filtering was done differently. Only in-frame clones appear in the TCRdb table, and some are missing; sequencing was by immunoSEQ multiplex PCR. V, J and clone size are taken as reported in that table, and D and trimming were inferred from the DNA itself. This sample yields hundreds of thousands of clones, of which 96% are seen a single time; 0.11% belongs to the top ten. The sample is drawn from a study of shared clonotypes between healthy human individuals. Findings and limits, study-wide: Large depth notwithstanding, sorted-subset sequencing proved incomplete by rarefaction. Some clonotypes were shared by all four sorted-subset donors, while others were not shared. The non-shared ones had lower generation probabilities than the shared ones.

From germline, CDR1 is MNHEY and CDR2 SMNVEV (reference sequence). The CDR3 length is 18 residues. Trimming removed 10 bases from V and 1 base from J, with 28 bases in between. Naive-designated CD8 cells lacked CD45RO, were positively enriched for CCR7, and omitted terminally differentiated effector memory CD45RA+ cells. Among the donors, all were Caucasian adults who lived in Nashville, Tennessee. The V and J genes are TRBV27 and TRBJ1-2, with D unresolved. The sequencing input was naive CD8+ T cells sorted from blood. The clonotype originates from a woman aged 30 to 39 in good health. CDR3 protein: CATPPPTARRPVNYGYTF. The CDR3 DNA sequence: TGTGCCACCCCCCCACCCACGGCCCGCAGGCCGGTTAACTATGGCTACACCTTC.